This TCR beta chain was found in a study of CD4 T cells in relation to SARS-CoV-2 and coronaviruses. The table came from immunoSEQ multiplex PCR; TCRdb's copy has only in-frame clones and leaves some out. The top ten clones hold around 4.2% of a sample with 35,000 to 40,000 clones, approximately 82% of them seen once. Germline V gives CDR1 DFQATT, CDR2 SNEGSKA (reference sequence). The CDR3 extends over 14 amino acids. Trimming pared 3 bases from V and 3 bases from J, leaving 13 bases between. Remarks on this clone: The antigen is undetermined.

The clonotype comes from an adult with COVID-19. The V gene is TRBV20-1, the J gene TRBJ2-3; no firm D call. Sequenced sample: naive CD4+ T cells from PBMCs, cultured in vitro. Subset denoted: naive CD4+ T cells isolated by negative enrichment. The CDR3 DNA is TGCAGTGCTAGTGAGTCGGGCAGGACAGATACGCAGTATTTT. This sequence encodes CSASESGRTDTQYF.